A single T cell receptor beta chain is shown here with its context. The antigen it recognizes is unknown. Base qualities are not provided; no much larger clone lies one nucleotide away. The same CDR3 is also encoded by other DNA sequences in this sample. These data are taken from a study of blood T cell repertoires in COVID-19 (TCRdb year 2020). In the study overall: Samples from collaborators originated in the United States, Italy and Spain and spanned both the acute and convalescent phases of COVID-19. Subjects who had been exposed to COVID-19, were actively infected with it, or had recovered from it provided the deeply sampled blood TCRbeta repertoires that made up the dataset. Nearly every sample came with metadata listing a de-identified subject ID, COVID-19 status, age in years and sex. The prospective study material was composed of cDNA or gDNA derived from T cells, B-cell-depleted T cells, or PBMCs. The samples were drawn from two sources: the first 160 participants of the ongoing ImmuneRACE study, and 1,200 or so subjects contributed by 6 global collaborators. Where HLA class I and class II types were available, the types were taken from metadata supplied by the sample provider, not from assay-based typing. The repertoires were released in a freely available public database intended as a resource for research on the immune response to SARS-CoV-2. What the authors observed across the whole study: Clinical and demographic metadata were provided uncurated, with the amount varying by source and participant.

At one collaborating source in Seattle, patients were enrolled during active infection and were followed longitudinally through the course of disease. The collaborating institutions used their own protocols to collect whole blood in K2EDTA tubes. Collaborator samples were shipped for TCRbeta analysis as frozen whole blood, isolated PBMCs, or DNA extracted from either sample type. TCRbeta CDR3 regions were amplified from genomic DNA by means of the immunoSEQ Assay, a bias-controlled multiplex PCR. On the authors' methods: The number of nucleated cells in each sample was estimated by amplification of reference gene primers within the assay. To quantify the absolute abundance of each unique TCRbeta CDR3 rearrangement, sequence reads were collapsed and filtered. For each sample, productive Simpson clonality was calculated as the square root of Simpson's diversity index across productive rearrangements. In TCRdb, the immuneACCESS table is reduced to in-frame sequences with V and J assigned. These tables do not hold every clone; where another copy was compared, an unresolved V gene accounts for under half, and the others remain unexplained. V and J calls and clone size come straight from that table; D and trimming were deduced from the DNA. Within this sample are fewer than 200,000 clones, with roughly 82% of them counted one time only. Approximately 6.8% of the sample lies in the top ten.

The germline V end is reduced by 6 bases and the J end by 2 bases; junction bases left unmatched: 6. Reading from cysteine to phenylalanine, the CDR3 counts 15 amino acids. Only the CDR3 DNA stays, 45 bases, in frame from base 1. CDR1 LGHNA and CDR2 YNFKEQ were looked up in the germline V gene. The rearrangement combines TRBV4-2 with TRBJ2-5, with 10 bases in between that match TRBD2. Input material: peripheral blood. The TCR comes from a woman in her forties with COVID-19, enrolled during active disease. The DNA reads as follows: TGTGCCAGCAGTCAACTTAGCGGGGGGCAAGAGACCCAGTACTTC. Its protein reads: CASSQLSGGQETQYF.